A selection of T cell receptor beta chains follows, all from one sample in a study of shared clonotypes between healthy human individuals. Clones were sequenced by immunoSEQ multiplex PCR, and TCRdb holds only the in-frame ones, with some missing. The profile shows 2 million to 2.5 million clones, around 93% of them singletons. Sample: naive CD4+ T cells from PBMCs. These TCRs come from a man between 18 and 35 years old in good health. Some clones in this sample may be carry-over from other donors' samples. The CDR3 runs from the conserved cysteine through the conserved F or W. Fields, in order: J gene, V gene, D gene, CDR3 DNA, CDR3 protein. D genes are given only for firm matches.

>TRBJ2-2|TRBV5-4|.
TGTGCCAGCAGCTTGGGCAGGGGGGACACCGGGGAGCTGTTTTTT
CASSLGRGDTGELFF
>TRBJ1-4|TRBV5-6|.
TGTGCCAGCAGCCCTCGGGGCGGCAGCAATGAAAAACTGTTTTTT
CASSPRGGSNEKLFF
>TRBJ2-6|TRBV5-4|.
TGTGCCAGCAGCTTGGGGGGGACACCCAGATCTGGGGCCAACGTCCTGACTTTC
CASSLGGTPRSGANVLTF
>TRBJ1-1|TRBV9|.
TGTGCCAGCAGCGCGCCGGGGGCGTCACGGACTGAAGCTTTCTTT
CASSAPGASRTEAFF
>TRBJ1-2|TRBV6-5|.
TGTGCCAGCAGTCGACTACCTACAGGGTTTTATGGCTACACCTTC
CASSRLPTGFYGYTF
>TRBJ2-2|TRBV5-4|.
TGTGCCAGCAGCTTGGACTACACGAACACCGGGGAGCTGTTTTTT
CASSLDYTNTGELFF
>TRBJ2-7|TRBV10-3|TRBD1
TGTGCCATCAGGGGGACAGGGGGAAGAGGGGACTACGAGCAGTACTTC
CAIRGTGGRGDYEQYF
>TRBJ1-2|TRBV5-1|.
TGCGCCAGCAGCGCAGGGGTTAACTATGGCTACACCTTC
CASSAGVNYGYTF
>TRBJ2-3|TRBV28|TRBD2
TGTGCCAGCAGCCCAGATCTAGCGGGAGTAGGCACAGATACGCAGTATTTT
CASSPDLAGVGTDTQYF
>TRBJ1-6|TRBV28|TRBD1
TGTGCCAGCAGCACAGGGGTCTCACCCCTCCACTTT
CASSTGVSPLHF